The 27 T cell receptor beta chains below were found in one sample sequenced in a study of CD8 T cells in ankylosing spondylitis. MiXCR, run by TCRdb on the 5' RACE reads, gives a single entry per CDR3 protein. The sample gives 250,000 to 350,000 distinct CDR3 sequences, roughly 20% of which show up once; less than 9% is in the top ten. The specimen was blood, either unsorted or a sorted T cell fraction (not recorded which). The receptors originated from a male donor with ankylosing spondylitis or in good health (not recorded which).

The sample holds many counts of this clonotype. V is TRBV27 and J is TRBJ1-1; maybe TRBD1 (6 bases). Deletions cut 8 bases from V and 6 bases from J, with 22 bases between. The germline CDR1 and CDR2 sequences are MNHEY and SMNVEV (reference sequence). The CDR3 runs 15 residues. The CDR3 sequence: CASRDLLGGGPEAFF. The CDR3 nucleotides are TGTGCCAGCCGTGACCTATTGGGGGGCGGCCCTGAAGCTTTCTTT.

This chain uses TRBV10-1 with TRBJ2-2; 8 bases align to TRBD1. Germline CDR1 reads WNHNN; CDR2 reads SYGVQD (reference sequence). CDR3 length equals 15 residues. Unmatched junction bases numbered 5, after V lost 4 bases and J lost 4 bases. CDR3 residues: CASSGTGRGTGELFF. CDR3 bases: TGCGCCAGCAGTGGGACAGGGCGAGGCACCGGGGAGCTGTTTTTT.

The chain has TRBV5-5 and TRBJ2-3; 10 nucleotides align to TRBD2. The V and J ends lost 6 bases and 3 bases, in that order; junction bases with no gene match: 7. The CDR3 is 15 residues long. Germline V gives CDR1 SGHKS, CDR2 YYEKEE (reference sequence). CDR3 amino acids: CASKKWGLATDTQYF. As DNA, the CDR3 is TGTGCCAGCAAAAAATGGGGACTAGCGACAGATACGCAGTATTTT.

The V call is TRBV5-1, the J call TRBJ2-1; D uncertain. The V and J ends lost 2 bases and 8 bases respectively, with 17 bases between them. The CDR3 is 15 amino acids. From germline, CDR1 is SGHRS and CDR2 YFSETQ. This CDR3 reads CASSFGVTYSDEQFF. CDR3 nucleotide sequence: TGCGCCAGCAGCTTTGGGGTCACCTACTCCGATGAGCAGTTCTTC.

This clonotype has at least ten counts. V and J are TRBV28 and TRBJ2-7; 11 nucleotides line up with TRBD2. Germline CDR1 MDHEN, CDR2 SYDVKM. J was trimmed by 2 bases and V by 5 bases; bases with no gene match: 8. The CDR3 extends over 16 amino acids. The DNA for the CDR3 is TGTGCCAGCAGTCCCAGACTAGCGGGACAGACCTACGAGCAGTACGTC. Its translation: CASSPRLAGQTYEQYV.

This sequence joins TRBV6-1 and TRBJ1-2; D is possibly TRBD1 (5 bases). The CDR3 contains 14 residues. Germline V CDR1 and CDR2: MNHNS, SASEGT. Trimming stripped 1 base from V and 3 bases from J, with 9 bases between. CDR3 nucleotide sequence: TGTGCCAGCAGTGAAGTCGAAGGGGACTATGGCTACACCTTC. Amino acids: CASSEVEGDYGYTF.

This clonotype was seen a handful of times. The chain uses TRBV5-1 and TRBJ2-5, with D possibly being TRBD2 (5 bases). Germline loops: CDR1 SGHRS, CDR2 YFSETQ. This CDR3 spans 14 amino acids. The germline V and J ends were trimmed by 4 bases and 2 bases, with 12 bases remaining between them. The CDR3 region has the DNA TGCGCCAGCAGCGAAGAGGGCCTTCAAGAGACCCAGTACTTC. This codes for CASSEEGLQETQYF.

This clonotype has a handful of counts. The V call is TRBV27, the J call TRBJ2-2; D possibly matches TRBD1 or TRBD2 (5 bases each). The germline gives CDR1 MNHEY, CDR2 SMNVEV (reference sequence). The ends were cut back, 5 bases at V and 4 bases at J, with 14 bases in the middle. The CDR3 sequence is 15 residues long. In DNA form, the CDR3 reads TGTGCCAGCAGTCTCCGGGACCGAACCACCGGGGAGCTGTTTTTT. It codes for CASSLRDRTTGELFF.

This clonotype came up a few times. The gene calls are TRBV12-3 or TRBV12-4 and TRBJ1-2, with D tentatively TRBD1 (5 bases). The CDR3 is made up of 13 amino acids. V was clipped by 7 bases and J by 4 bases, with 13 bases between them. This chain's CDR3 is CASTLGTVYGYTF. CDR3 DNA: TGTGCCAGCACCCTAGGGACGGTCTATGGCTACACCTTC.

CDR3 sequence: CASRLAEVNEQFF. CDR3 nucleotide sequence: TGTGCCAGCAGACTAGCGGAGGTCAATGAGCAGTTCTTC. J is TRBJ2-1 and V is TRBV28, with 8 bases that match TRBD2. V lost 6 bases, J lost 6 bases, and 4 bases stayed unmatched. The CDR3 contains 13 residues. Looked up from germline, CDR1 is MDHEN and CDR2 is SYDVKM.

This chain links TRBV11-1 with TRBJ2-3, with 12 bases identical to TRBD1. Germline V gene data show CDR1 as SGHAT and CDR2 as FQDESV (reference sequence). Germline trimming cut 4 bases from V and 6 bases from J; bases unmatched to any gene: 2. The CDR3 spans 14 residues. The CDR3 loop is CASSWDRGPDTQYF. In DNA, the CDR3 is TGTGCCAGCAGCTGGGACAGGGGGCCGGATACGCAGTATTTT.

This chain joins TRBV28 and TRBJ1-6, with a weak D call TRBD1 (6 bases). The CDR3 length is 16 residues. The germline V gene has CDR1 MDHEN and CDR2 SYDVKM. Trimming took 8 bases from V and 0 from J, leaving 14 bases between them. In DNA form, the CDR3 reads TGTGCCAGCTTCGAGGGGGGTGGCTCCTATAATTCACCCCTCCACTTT. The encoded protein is CASFEGGGSYNSPLHF.

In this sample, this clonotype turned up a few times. The CDR3 loop reads CASRRTGGGRWTEAFF. Here the CDR3 DNA reads TGCGCCAGCAGGCGGACAGGGGGCGGGAGGTGGACTGAAGCTTTCTTT. This chain uses TRBV5-1 with TRBJ1-1; 11 positions agree with TRBD1. This CDR3 has 16 residues. Germline V CDR1 and CDR2: SGHRS, YFSETQ. V trimming: 5 bases; J trimming: 5 bases; junction bases outside the gene matches: 11.

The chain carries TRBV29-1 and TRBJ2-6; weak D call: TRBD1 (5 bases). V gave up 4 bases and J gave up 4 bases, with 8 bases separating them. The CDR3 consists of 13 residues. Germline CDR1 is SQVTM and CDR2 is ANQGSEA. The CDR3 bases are TGCAGCGTTGCAGGGTTAGGGGCCAACGTCCTGACTTTC. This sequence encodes CSVAGLGANVLTF.

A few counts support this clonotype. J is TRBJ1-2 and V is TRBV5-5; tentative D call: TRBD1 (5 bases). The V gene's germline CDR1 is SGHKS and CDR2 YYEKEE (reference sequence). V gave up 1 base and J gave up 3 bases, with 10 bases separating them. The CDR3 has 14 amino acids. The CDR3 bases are TGTGCCAGCAGCTTGACAGGATCCCACTATGGCTACACCTTC. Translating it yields CASSLTGSHYGYTF.

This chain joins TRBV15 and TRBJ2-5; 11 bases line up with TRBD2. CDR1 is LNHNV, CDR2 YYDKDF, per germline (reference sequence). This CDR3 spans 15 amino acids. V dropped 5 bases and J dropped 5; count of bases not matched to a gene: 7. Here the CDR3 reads CATSLGLAGGETQYF. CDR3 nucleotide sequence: TGTGCCACCAGCCTCGGACTAGCGGGTGGGGAGACCCAGTACTTC.

The CDR3 is CASSLGGRVNEQFF. As DNA, the CDR3 is TGTGCCAGCAGTCTCGGGGGTAGGGTCAATGAGCAGTTCTTC. The rearrangement uses TRBV12-3 or TRBV12-4 and TRBJ2-1, with D perhaps TRBD2 (6 bases). The length of the CDR3 is 14 residues. V lost 5 bases to trimming and J lost 6 bases, with 14 bases between them.

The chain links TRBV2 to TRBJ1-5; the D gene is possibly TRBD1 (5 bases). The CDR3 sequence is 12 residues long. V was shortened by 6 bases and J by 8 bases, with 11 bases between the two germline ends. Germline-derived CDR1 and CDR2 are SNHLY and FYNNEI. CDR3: CASRTGFEPQHF. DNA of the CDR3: TGTGCCAGCAGAACAGGCTTTGAGCCCCAGCATTTT.

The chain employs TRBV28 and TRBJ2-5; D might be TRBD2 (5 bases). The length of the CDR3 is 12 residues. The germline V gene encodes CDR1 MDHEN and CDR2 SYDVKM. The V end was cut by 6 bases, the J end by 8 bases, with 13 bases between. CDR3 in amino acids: CASSLLRGTQYF. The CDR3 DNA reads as TGTGCCAGCAGCCTCCTACGGGGAACCCAGTACTTC.

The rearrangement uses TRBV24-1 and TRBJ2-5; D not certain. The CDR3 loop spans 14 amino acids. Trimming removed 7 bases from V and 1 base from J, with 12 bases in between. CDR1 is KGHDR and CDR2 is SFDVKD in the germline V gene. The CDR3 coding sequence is TGTGCCACCAGCCCGGGCCTAGGCCAAGAGACCCAGTACTTC. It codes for CATSPGLGQETQYF.

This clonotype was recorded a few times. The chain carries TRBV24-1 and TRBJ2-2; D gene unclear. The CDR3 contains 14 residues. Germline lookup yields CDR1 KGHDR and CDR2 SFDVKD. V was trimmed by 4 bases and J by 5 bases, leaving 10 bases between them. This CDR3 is CATSDPGRTGELFF. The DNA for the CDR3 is TGTGCCACCAGTGACCCTGGACGGACCGGGGAGCTGTTTTTT.

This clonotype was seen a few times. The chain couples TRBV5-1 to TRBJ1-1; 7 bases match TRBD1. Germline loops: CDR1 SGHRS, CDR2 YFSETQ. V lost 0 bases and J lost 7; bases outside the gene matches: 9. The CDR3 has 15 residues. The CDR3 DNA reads TGCGCCAGCAGCTTGGGGTTCCTAGGACAGGATGAAGCTTTCTTT. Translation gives CASSLGFLGQDEAFF.

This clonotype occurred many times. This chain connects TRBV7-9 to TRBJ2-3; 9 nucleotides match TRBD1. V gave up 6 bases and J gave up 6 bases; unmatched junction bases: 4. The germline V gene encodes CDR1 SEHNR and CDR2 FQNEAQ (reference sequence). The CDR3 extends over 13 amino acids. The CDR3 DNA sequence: TGTGCCAGCAGGGGACAGGGAGCTGATACGCAGTATTTT. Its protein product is CASRGQGADTQYF.

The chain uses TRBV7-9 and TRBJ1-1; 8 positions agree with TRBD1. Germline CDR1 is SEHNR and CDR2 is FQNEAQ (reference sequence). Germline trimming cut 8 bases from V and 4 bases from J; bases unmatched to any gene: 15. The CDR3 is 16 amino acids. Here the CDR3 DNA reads TGTGCCAGCTTACGAACGGGGCCAACAGGGGGCACTGAAGCTTTCTTT. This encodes CASLRTGPTGGTEAFF.

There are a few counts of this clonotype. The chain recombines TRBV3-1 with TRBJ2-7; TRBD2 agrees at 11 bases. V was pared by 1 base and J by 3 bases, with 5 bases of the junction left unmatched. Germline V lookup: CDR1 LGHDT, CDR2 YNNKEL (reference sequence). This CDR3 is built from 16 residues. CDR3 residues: CASSQGPSGRFYEQYV. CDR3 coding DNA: TGTGCCAGCAGCCAAGGGCCTAGCGGGAGGTTCTACGAGCAGTACGTC.

DNA of the CDR3: TGTGCCACCAGCAGGGACGTTGGGGTATGGAATCAGCCCCAGCATTTT. Translation: CATSRDVGVWNQPQHF. V gene TRBV15 combines with J gene TRBJ1-5; no clear D gene. CDR3 length: 16 residues. Trimming left V 3 bases short and J 4 bases short, with 16 bases between. Germline-derived CDR1 and CDR2 are LNHNV and YYDKDF (reference sequence).

The chain's CDR3 is CASRLAGVGETQYF. The CDR3 coding sequence is TGTGCCAGCAGACTTGCAGGGGTCGGGGAGACCCAGTACTTC. The chain uses TRBV28 and TRBJ2-5, with D maybe TRBD1 (6 bases). Germline values: CDR1 MDHEN, CDR2 SYDVKM. With 6 bases removed from V and 5 bases from J, the gap between germline ends came to 16 bases. The CDR3 has 14 residues.